Shown below are 10 T cell receptor beta chains from a single sample sequenced in a study of cytomegalovirus exposure and HLA in healthy donors. The PCR was carried out with 60 Vbeta primers and 13 Jbeta primers. The method was immunoSEQ multiplex PCR; TCRdb's version includes in-frame clones alone and lacks a portion of them. Of approximately 110,000 clones in the sample, 65% to 85% were seen once. Sequenced: PBMCs. These receptors all come from a woman between 18 and 29 years old in good health and CMV-seronegative.

This rearrangement joins TRBV19 to TRBJ1-1; D call uncertain. With 4 bases removed from V and 0 bases from J, the gap between germline ends came to 6 bases. Per germline, CDR1 LNHDA and CDR2 SQIVND (reference sequence). The CDR3 has 13 residues. CDR3 sequence: CASSRVMNTEAFF. The CDR3 nucleotides read TGTGCCAGTAGTAGAGTCATGAACACTGAAGCTTTCTTT.

The genes are TRBV4-3 and TRBJ1-3; no firm D call. The CDR3 contains 16 residues. Trimming pared 2 bases from V and 3 bases from J, leaving 14 bases between. Germline loops: CDR1 LGHNA, CDR2 YSLEER. CDR3 in amino acids: CASSQSYSSGGNTIYF. Written as DNA, the CDR3 is TGCGCCAGCAGCCAAAGTTACAGCTCCGGTGGAAACACCATATATTTT.

The CDR3 is CASYREGYGYTF. CDR3 in DNA: TGTGCCAGTTACAGGGAAGGCTATGGCTACACCTTC. The gene calls are TRBV19 and TRBJ1-2; TRBD1 might be the D (6 bases). The CDR3 extends over 12 amino acids. The germline CDR1 and CDR2 sequences are LNHDA and SQIVND (reference sequence). The V end was cut by 8 bases, the J end by 4 bases, with 11 bases between.

This clone was observed once. The chain carries TRBV6-9 and TRBJ2-3; 11 nucleotides align to TRBD1. This CDR3 has 16 residues. V lost 4 bases, J lost 4 bases, and 7 bases stayed unmatched. Germline assignment: CDR1 MNHGY and CDR2 SVAAGI. Written as DNA, the CDR3 is TGTGCCAGCAGTTTCACGGGACAGGGGGAGGCAGATACGCAGTATTTT. This codes for CASSFTGQGEADTQYF.

V usage is TRBV5-1 and J usage is TRBJ1-1, with 7 bases aligning to TRBD1. Germline V gene lookup returns CDR1 SGHRS and CDR2 YFSETQ. The junction had 3 bases not matched to a gene; V was cut back by 0 bases and J by 7 bases. The CDR3 totals 13 residues. CDR3 amino acids: CASSLATGVEAFF. CDR3 nucleotide sequence: TGCGCCAGCAGCTTGGCCACAGGGGTTGAAGCTTTCTTT.

A single count supports this clone. The chain couples TRBV5-1 to TRBJ2-1; a possible D gene is TRBD1 (6 bases). With 1 base removed from V and 3 bases from J, the gap between germline ends came to 11 bases. CDR3 length: 15 residues. Per germline, CDR1 SGHRS and CDR2 YFSETQ. The CDR3, as DNA: TGCGCCAGCAGCTTGTATCAGGACAGCTACAATGAGCAGTTCTTC. Amino acids: CASSLYQDSYNEQFF.

The V and J genes are TRBV5-4 and TRBJ2-3; TRBD2 aligns across 10 bases. V trimming: 0 bases; J trimming: 0 bases; junction bases outside the gene matches: 7. Germline CDR1 SGHNT, CDR2 YYREEE (reference sequence). The CDR3 has 18 amino acids. CDR3: CASSLGGLASTSTDTQYF. In nucleotides, the CDR3 is TGTGCCAGCAGCTTGGGGGGACTAGCGTCGACTAGCACAGATACGCAGTATTTT.

The chain links TRBV28 to TRBJ1-2; D remains ambiguous. Germline CDR1 reads MDHEN; CDR2 reads SYDVKM. The CDR3 runs 13 residues. The germline V and J ends were trimmed by 6 bases and 8 bases, with 16 bases remaining between them. CDR3 sequence reads: CASRYINGGGYTF. The DNA of the CDR3 is TGTGCCAGCAGGTACATCAACGGAGGGGGCTACACCTTC.

The chain combines TRBV5-4 with TRBJ1-4; D gene ambiguous. The CDR3 is 16 amino acids. V dropped 0 bases and J dropped 4 bases, with 13 bases sitting between them. In germline, CDR1 is SGHNT, CDR2 YYREEE (reference sequence). CDR3: CASSLGTTRNNEKLFF. Here the CDR3 DNA reads TGTGCCAGCAGCTTGGGAACTACACGTAATAATGAAAAACTGTTTTTT.

V gene TRBV19 combines with J gene TRBJ2-5, with 7 bases that match TRBD1. Germline V gives CDR1 LNHDA, CDR2 SQIVND (reference sequence). The V gene end was trimmed by 6 bases and the J gene end by 3 bases; junction bases not matched to a gene: 1. The CDR3 has 12 amino acids. CDR3 nucleotide sequence: TGTGCCAGTAGGACAGGGAAAGAGACCCAGTACTTC. Protein: CASRTGKETQYF. Together with reference TRBV19 and TRBJ2-5, the CDR3 gives the full variable domain: DGGITQSPKYLFRKEGQNVTLSCEQNLNHDAMYWYRQDPGQGLRLIYYSQIVNDFQKGDIAEGYSVSREKKESFPLTVTSAQKNPTAFYLCASRTGKETQYFGPGTRLLVL.